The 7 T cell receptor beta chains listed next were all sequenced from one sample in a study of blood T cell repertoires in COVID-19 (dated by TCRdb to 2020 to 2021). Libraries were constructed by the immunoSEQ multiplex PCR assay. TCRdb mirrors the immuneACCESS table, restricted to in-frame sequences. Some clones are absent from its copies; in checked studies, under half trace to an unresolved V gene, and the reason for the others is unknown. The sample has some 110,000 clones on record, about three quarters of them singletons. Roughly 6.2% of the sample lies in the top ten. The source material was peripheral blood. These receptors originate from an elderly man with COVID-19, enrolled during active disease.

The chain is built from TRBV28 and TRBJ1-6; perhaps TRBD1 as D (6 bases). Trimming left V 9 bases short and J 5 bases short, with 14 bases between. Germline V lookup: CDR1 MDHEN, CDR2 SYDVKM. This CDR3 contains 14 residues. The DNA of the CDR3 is TGTGCCAGTTCCATCAACAGGGATAATTCACCCCTCCACTTT. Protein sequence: CASSINRDNSPLHF.

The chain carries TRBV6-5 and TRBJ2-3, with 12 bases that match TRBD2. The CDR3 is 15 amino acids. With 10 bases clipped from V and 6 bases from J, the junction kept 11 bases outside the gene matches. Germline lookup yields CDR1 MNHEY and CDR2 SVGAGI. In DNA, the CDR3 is TGTGCCACCTATACTGGACTAGCGGGACTGGATACGCAGTATTTT. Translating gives CATYTGLAGLDTQYF.

This CDR3 is CASRVPGLGRDTQYF. The DNA for the CDR3 is TGTGCCAGCAGGGTCCCGGGACTAGGGAGGGATACGCAGTATTTT. The chain has TRBV28 and TRBJ2-3; 8 nucleotides agree with TRBD2. Germline lookup yields CDR1 MDHEN and CDR2 SYDVKM. Losses at the gene ends were 6 bases for V and 6 bases for J; bases not matched to a gene: 11. This CDR3 has 15 residues.

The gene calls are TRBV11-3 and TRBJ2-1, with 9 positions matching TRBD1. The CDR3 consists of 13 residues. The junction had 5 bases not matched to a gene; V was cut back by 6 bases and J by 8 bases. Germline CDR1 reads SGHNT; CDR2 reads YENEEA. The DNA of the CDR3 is TGTGCCAGCAGTCGACAGGGGGTTGATGAGCAGTTCTTC. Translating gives CASSRQGVDEQFF.

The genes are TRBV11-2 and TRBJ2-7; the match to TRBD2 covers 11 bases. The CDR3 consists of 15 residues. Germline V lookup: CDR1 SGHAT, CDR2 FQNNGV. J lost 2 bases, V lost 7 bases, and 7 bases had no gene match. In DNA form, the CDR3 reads TGTGCCAGCATCGAGACTAGCGGGATTCCCTACGAGCAGTACTTC. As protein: CASIETSGIPYEQYF.

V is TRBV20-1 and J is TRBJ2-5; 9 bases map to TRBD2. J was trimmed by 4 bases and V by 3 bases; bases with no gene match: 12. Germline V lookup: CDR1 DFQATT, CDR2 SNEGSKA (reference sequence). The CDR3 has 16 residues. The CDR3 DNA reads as TGCAGTGCTAGTTCACAACTAGCGGGTTTGGGAGAGACCCAGTACTTC. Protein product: CSASSQLAGLGETQYF.

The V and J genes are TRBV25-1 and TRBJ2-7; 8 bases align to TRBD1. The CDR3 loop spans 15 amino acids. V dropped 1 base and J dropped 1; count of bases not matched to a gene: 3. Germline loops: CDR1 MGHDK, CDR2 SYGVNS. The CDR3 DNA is TGTGCCAGCAGTGAATGGACAGGGAGGTCCTACGAGCAGTACTTC. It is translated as CASSEWTGRSYEQYF.